This T cell receptor (beta chain) derives from a study of CD8 T cells in ankylosing spondylitis. Points from the study as a whole: Seemingly characteristic of ankylosing spondylitis blood was a TCR beta motif consisting of fewer than 10 highly homologous variants. Some of these motif variants have turned up before, in reports on reactive arthritis synovial fluid and blood.

The V end lost 3 bases, the J end lost 5 bases, and 10 bases lay between the germline ends. From germline, CDR1 is KGHDR and CDR2 SFDVKD. CDR3 length: 13 residues. TCRdb re-called the 5' RACE reads through MiXCR, storing one row per CDR3 protein. Of 200,000 or so distinct CDR3 sequences listed, approximately 12% are singletons. This clonotype turned up a few times. The antigen is unknown. Sequencing was done on a sample of blood, either unsorted or a sorted T cell fraction (not recorded which). The chain recombines TRBV24-1 with TRBJ2-7; possible D gene TRBD1, 5 bases. The sequence derives from a female donor with ankylosing spondylitis or in good health (not recorded which). The CDR3 is CATSDPGRHEQYF. The CDR3 bases are TGTGCCACCAGTGATCCAGGGCGCCACGAGCAGTACTTC.